This T cell receptor beta chain was profiled in a study of T cell repertoires in ileal Crohn's disease. Sequencing was performed with immunoSEQ multiplex PCR; in TCRdb, only in-frame clones are kept and a portion is missing. Of about 3,700 clones in the sample, 70% to 75% were seen once. V shed 7 bases and J 7 bases; nucleotides not matched to a gene: 13. CDR3 size: 15 residues. Whole-study findings and limits: Clonal expansions were more frequent in active smokers than non-smokers at surgery. Postoperative endoscopy occurred within one year, median about 7 months. Every patient over 26.8% clonality showed endoscopic recurrence.

In regard to this clone: Its antigen is not known.

Time point described: neoterminal ileum biopsy at postoperative endoscopy, about 6 months after surgery. The sequencing sample was made of ileal tissue. This receptor was identified in an adult with Crohn's disease. The chain recombines TRBV5-7 with TRBJ2-7; 11 bases map to TRBD2. TRBV5-7 is annotated as an ORF whose role is uncertain. The CDR3 nucleotides are TGTGCCAGCCAATTTCTAGCGGGAGGCCGTAGGGAGCAGTACTTC. It encodes CASQFLAGGRREQYF.